The sequence of this TCR beta chain was determined in a study of CD8+CD57+ T cells in acquired aplastic anemia. Overall study: Sorted CD4+ and CD8+ cells gave an average of around 3.1 ug of DNA.

Profiling that covered TCR beta VDJ and CDR3 relied on genomic DNA as its template. One entry per CDR3 protein results from TCRdb running MiXCR on the reads. This sample has 400,000 to 600,000 distinct CDR3 sequences, with around a third found just once. V was clipped by 2 bases and J by 4 bases, with 15 bases between them. CDR1 and CDR2 (germline): SNHLY, FYNNEI. This CDR3 has 16 residues. For sequencing, patients were chosen who had shown expansion of CD8+CD57+ cells by flow cytometry. Blood was sampled before the patients had received any therapy. This clonotype was seen only a few times. The chain couples TRBV2 to TRBJ1-3; possible D gene TRBD1, 5 bases. Sequenced: sorted CD4+, CD8+, or CD8+CD57+ T cells (not recorded which) from PBMCs. This TCR came from a human donor with aplastic anemia. Written as DNA, the CDR3 is TGTGCCAGCAGTGAATCGGGGACCCTCTTAGGAAACACCATATATTTT. Translating it yields CASSESGTLLGNTIYF.